The 17 T cell receptor beta chains below were found in one sample sequenced in a study of vaccination effects on CD4 cells after COVID-19. Isolating CD4+ T cells followed approximately ten days of culture. Participants were given two doses of BNT162b2 or mRNA-1273 vaccine. The antigens of these receptors remain unknown. The table came from immunoSEQ multiplex PCR; TCRdb's copy has only in-frame clones and leaves some out. The sample has over 9,000 clones; approximately 76% are singletons. The sample was CD4+ T cells from PBMCs cultured without peptide, taken after COVID-19 vaccination. These receptors were obtained from a human donor who received a COVID-19 vaccine.

With regard to this clone: A junction boundary mismatches the germline segment, possibly from a read error. V is TRBV28 and J is TRBJ1-1; unclear D gene. This CDR3 has 11 amino acids. CDR1 is MDHEN and CDR2 is SYDVKM in the germline V gene. DNA of the CDR3: TGTGCCAGCGGTTTAGGCACTGAAGCTTTCTTT. Its protein product is CASGLGTEAFF.

This clone was detected once. V and J are TRBV5-1 and TRBJ2-2, with TRBD1 as a possible D gene (6 bases). Germline V gene data show CDR1 as SGHRS and CDR2 as YFSETQ. CDR3 length: 16 residues. The ends were cut back, 2 bases at V and 8 bases at J, with 19 bases in the middle. CDR3: CASSLPGQKSTGELFF. CDR3 coding DNA: TGCGCCAGCAGCTTACCGGGACAAAAGAGCACAGGGGAGCTGTTTTTT.

This clone was counted once. The V call is TRBV29-1, the J call TRBJ2-1; D not certain. From germline, CDR1 is SQVTM and CDR2 ANQGSEA. The CDR3 runs 14 residues. Trimming left V 4 bases short and J 0 bases short, with 10 bases between. The CDR3 region is CSVGMPYSYNEQFF. The CDR3 nucleotides read TGCAGCGTTGGGATGCCTTACTCCTACAATGAGCAGTTCTTC.

This clone was detected a few times. The chain is built from TRBV6-4 and TRBJ1-6; D is unclear. Trimming pared 3 bases from V and 4 bases from J, leaving 10 bases between. This CDR3 contains 15 residues. The germline V gene encodes CDR1 MRHNA and CDR2 SNTAGT. CDR3 DNA: TGTGCCAGCAGTGAAGAGGACGGGTATAATTCACCCCTCCACTTT. It specifies CASSEEDGYNSPLHF.

The chain employs TRBV7-8 and TRBJ1-1; tentatively, D is TRBD1 (6 bases). The germline V and J ends were trimmed by 1 base and 2 bases, with 26 bases remaining between them. The length of the CDR3 is 20 residues. From germline, CDR1 is SGHVS and CDR2 FQNEAQ. CDR3 amino acids: CASSLGRFLGQGSLNTEAFF. The CDR3 DNA reads as TGTGCCAGCAGCTTAGGCAGGTTTCTTGGTCAGGGGAGCCTAAACACTGAAGCTTTCTTT.

The chain employs TRBV7-8 and TRBJ1-5; D is possibly TRBD1 (5 bases). Germline CDR1 SGHVS, CDR2 FQNEAQ. This CDR3 contains 15 residues. V was trimmed by 4 bases and J by 4 bases, leaving 14 bases between them. CDR3 in amino acids: CASSSMVGVNQPQHF. CDR3 nucleotide sequence: TGTGCCAGCAGCTCGATGGTAGGGGTTAATCAGCCCCAGCATTTT.

This clone was observed a handful of times. The rearrangement uses TRBV30 and TRBJ1-4; 9 positions match TRBD1. The CDR3 runs to 15 residues. V trimming: 1 base; J trimming: 3 bases; junction bases outside the gene matches: 3. CDR1 is GTSNPN and CDR2 is SVGIG in the germline V gene (reference sequence). CDR3 protein: CAWSDTGGANEKLFF. The DNA for the CDR3 is TGTGCCTGGAGTGATACAGGGGGCGCTAATGAAAAACTGTTTTTT.

V and J are TRBV6-1 and TRBJ2-5; D is possibly TRBD2 (6 bases). CDR3 length: 14 residues. Between the trimmed V and J ends, which lost 2 bases and 5 bases, there was a span of 12 bases. Germline CDR1 is MNHNS and CDR2 is SASEGT. In DNA, the CDR3 is TGTGCCAGCAGTGAACGGGGGTTGCGGGAGACCCAGTACTTC. Its protein is CASSERGLRETQYF.

This rearrangement joins TRBV4-1 to TRBJ1-5; weak D call: TRBD1 (5 bases). CDR1 is MGHRA and CDR2 is YSYEKL in the germline V gene. The CDR3 is 16 residues long. V was shortened by 4 bases and J by 2 bases, with 15 bases between the two germline ends. DNA of the CDR3: TGCGCCAGCAGCCCCCGGGCGGGGGATGGCAATCAGCCCCAGCATTTT. Residues: CASSPRAGDGNQPQHF.

This chain uses TRBV12-3 or TRBV12-4 with TRBJ1-1; possibly TRBD1 for D (5 bases). The V end lost 3 bases, the J end lost 4 bases, and 9 bases lay between the germline ends. The length of the CDR3 is 13 residues. The CDR3 sequence: CASSFGTGTEAFF. The CDR3, as DNA: TGTGCCAGCAGTTTCGGTACAGGCACTGAAGCTTTCTTT.

The table lists this clone with a count of one. The J gene is TRBJ2-7, the V gene TRBV27; D is uncertain. This CDR3 contains 11 residues. V was trimmed by 7 bases and J by 3 bases, leaving 7 bases between them. Germline CDR1 reads MNHEY; CDR2 reads SMNVEV (reference sequence). CDR3 sequence reads: CASTRCYEQYF. CDR3 bases: TGTGCCAGCACCCGCTGCTACGAGCAGTACTTC.

V and J are TRBV2 and TRBJ1-1, with D possibly TRBD1 on 6 matching bases. V gave up 6 bases and J gave up 3 bases, with 14 bases separating them. The CDR3 is 14 residues long. Germline CDR1 is SNHLY and CDR2 is FYNNEI. CDR3 DNA sequence: TGTGCCAGCAGCGGGGGACATGGGTACACTGAAGCTTTCTTT. Its translation: CASSGGHGYTEAFF.

The chain employs TRBV27 and TRBJ1-3; weak D call: TRBD1 (5 bases). Deletions cut 2 bases from V and 0 bases from J, with 5 bases between. Germline V CDR1 and CDR2: MNHEY, SMNVEV (reference sequence). CDR3 length: 14 amino acids. The CDR3 is CASSLGGSGNTIYF. The CDR3 DNA reads as TGTGCCAGCAGTTTAGGGGGCTCTGGAAACACCATATATTTT.

This sequence joins TRBV5-6 and TRBJ1-2; tentative D call: TRBD1 (6 bases). The CDR3 is 14 residues long. Germline CDR1 is SGHDT and CDR2 is YYEEEE. Trimming stripped 2 bases from V and 2 bases from J, with 10 bases between. The CDR3 spells CASSLGQLNYGYTF. For the CDR3, the DNA is TGTGCCAGCAGCTTAGGACAGTTGAACTATGGCTACACCTTC.

CDR3 in DNA: TGTGCCAGCAGTGATTATGGCTACACCTTC. As protein: CASSDYGYTF. The rearrangement links TRBV5-8 to TRBJ1-2; D unresolved. CDR1 and CDR2 from the germline V gene are SGHTS and YDEGEE. Trimming cost V 5 bases and J 5 bases, with 4 bases left between them. This CDR3 is built from 10 residues.

V usage is TRBV18 and J usage is TRBJ2-3; no definite D call. Germline values: CDR1 KGHSH, CDR2 LQKENI. Trimming stripped 4 bases from V and 2 bases from J, with 13 bases between. The CDR3 has 15 residues. This CDR3 reads CASSHQEISTDTQYF. In nucleotides, the CDR3 is TGTGCCAGCTCACACCAAGAGATTTCCACAGATACGCAGTATTTT.

The CDR3 DNA sequence: TGTGCCAGCTCACCAGGGCTAGCCCAAGAGACCCAGTACTTC. It encodes CASSPGLAQETQYF. This rearrangement joins TRBV18 to TRBJ2-5; tentatively, D is TRBD2 (5 bases). Germline CDR1 KGHSH, CDR2 LQKENI. Trimming pared 2 bases from V and 1 base from J, leaving 8 bases between. The CDR3 has 14 residues.